This section outlines one TCR beta chain sequence together with its context. People in the exposed group encountered a COVID-19 case within 2 weeks before entering the study. There are 16 residues in the CDR3. Germline V lookup: CDR1 SGHAT, CDR2 FQNNGV. The V and J ends lost 5 bases and 7 bases, in that order; junction bases with no gene match: 10. Sequencing used immunoSEQ multiplex PCR; TCRdb keeps in-frame clones, though not all of them. The profile shows some 270,000 clones, around 83% of them singletons. This sample was taken from a study of blood T cell repertoires in COVID-19. Study-wide background: Nucleic acid was either cDNA or gDNA, and it came from T cells, B-cell-depleted T cells, or PBMCs.

The sample taken for sequencing was PBMCs or T cells enriched from blood (not recorded which). The chain uses TRBV11-2 and TRBJ2-2, with 10 nucleotides matching TRBD1. The TCR comes from a woman aged 50 to 60 who had been exposed to COVID-19. The CDR3: CASSPPGTGVHGELFF. In nucleotides, the CDR3 is TGTGCCAGCAGCCCTCCCGGGACAGGGGTCCACGGGGAGCTGTTTTTT.